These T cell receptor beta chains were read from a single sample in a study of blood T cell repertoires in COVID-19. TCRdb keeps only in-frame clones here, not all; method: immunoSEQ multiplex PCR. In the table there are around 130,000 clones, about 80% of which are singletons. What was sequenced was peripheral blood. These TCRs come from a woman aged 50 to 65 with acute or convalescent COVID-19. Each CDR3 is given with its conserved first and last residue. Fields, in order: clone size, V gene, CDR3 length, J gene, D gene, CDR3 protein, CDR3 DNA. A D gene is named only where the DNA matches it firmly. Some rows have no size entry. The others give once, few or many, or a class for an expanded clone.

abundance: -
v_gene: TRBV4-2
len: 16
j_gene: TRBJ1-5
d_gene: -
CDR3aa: CASSQAGARSNQPQHF
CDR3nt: TGTGCCAGCAGCCAAGCAGGGGCGCGTAGCAATCAGCCCCAGCATTTT

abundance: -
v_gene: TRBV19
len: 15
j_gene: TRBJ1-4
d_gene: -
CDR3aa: CASSMIGSANEKLFF
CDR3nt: TGTGCCAGTAGTATGATCGGGTCGGCTAATGAAAAACTGTTTTTT

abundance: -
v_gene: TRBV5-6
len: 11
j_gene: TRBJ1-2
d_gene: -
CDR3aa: CASSSQGHYTF
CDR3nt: TGTGCCAGCAGCTCACAGGGTCACTACACCTTC

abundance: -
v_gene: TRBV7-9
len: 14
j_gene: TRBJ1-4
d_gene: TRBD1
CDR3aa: CASSRTGANEKLFF
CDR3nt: TGTGCCAGCAGCCGGACAGGGGCAAATGAAAAACTGTTTTTT

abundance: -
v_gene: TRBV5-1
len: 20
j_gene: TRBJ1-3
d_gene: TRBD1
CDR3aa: CASSFLPGQGSIAERDTIYF
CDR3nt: TGCGCCAGCAGCTTCCTCCCGGGACAGGGGAGTATCGCCGAAAGAGACACCATATATTTT

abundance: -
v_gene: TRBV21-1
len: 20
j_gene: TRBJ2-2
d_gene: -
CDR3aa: CASSKAYLRTGDRNTGELFF
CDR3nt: TGTGCCAGCAGCAAAGCTTACTTACGGACAGGGGACCGCAACACCGGGGAGCTGTTTTTT

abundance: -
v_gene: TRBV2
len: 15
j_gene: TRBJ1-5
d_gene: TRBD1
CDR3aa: CASSEAIGQDQPQHF
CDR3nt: TGTGCCAGCAGTGAAGCGATAGGACAGGATCAGCCCCAGCATTTT

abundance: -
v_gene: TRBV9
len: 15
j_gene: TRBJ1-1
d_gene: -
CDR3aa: CASSPQGALNTEAFF
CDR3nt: TGTGCCAGCAGCCCACAGGGAGCCCTGAACACTGAAGCTTTCTTT

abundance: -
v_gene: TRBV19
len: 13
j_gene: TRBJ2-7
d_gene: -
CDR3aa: CASSNGWSYEQYF
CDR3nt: TGTGCCAGTAGCAACGGGTGGTCCTACGAGCAGTACTTC

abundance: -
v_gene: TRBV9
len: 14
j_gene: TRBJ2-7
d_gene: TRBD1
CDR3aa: CASSEGQGIGEQYF
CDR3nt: TGTGCCAGCAGCGAGGGACAGGGCATAGGCGAGCAGTACTTC

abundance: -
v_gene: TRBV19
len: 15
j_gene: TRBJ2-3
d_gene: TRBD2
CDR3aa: CASSIGRDYTDTQYF
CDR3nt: TGTGCCAGTAGTATCGGCAGGGACTACACAGATACGCAGTATTTT

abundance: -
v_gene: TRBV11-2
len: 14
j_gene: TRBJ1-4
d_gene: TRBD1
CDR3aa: CASSSTGADEKLFF
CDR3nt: TGTGCCAGCAGCTCTACAGGGGCGGATGAAAAACTGTTTTTT

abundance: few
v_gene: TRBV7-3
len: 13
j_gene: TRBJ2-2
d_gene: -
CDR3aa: CASSITYTGELFF
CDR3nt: TGTGCCAGCAGCATTACATACACCGGGGAGCTGTTTTTT

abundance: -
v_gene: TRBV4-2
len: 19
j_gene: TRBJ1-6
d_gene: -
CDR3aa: CASSQDLVGAGLWDSPLHF
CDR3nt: TGTGCCAGCAGCCAAGATTTAGTAGGGGCGGGATTATGGGATTCACCCCTCCACTTT

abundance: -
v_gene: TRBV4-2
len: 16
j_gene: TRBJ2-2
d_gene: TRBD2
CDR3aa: CASSQAGTRPTGELFF
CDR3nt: TGTGCCAGCAGCCAAGCCGGGACTAGACCCACCGGGGAGCTGTTTTTT

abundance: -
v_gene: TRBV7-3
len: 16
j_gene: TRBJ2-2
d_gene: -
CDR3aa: CASSLTVVADTGELFF
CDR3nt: TGTGCCAGCAGCTTAACTGTCGTAGCAGACACCGGGGAGCTGTTTTTT

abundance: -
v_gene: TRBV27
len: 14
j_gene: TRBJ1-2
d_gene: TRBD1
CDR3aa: CASSPQGEIYGYTF
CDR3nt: TGTGCCAGCAGTCCCCAGGGGGAAATCTATGGCTACACCTTC

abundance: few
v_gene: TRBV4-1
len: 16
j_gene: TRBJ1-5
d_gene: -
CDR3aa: CASSQVNLIGNQPQHF
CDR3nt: TGCGCCAGCAGCCAAGTAAACTTGATAGGCAATCAGCCCCAGCATTTT

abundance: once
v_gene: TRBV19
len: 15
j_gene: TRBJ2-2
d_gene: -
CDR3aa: CASSIKTESTGELFF
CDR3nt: TGTGCCAGTAGTATAAAGACAGAGAGTACCGGGGAGCTGTTTTTT

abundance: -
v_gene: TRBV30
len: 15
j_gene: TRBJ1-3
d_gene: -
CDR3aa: CAWSVPGLSGNTIYF
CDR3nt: TGTGCCTGGAGTGTTCCAGGGCTCTCTGGAAACACCATATATTTT

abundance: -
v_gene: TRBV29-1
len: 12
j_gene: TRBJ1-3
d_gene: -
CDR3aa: CSVARSGNTIYF
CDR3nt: TGCAGCGTTGCCAGGTCTGGAAACACCATATATTTT

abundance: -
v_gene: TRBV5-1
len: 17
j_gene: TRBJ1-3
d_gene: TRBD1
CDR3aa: CASSLGQGKNSGNTIYF
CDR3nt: TGCGCCAGCAGCTTGGGACAGGGGAAAAACTCTGGAAACACCATATATTTT

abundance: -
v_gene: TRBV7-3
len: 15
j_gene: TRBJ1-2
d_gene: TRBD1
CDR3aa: CASSLTGQKIYGYTF
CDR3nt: TGTGCCAGCAGCCTTACGGGACAGAAGATTTATGGCTACACCTTC

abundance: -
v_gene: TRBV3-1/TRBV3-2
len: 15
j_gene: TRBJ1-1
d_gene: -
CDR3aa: CASSQDLVGGTEAFF
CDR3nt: TGTGCCAGCAGCCAAGATCTAGTAGGGGGAACTGAAGCTTTCTTT

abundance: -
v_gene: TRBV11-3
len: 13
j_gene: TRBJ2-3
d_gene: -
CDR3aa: CASSLRSTDTQYF
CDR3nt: TGTGCCAGCAGCTTACGGAGCACAGATACGCAGTATTTT

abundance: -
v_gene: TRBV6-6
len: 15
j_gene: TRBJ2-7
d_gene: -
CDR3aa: CASSYSGEASYEQYF
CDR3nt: TGTGCCAGCAGTTACTCCGGGGAGGCCTCCTACGAGCAGTACTTC

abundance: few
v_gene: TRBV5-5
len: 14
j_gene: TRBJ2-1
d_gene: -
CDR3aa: CASSLLGGYNEQFF
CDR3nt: TGTGCCAGCAGCTTGCTAGGGGGCTACAATGAGCAGTTCTTC

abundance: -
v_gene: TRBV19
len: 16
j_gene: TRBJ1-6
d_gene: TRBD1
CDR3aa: CASSLNRGIGNSPLHF
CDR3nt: TGTGCCAGTAGTTTAAACAGGGGAATAGGTAATTCACCCCTCCACTTT

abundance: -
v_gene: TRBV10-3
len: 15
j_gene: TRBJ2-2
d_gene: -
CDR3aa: CAISELAGDTGELFF
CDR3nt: TGTGCCATCAGTGAGCTGGCAGGGGACACCGGGGAGCTGTTTTTT

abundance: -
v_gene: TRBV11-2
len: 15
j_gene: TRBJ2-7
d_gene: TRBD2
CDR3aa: CASSLQGGGPYEQYF
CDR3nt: TGTGCCAGCAGCTTACAGGGCGGGGGTCCCTACGAGCAGTACTTC

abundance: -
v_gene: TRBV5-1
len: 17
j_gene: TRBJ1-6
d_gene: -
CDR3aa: CASSLSPSNSYNSPLHF
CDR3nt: TGCGCCAGCAGCTTGTCACCCAGTAACTCCTATAATTCACCCCTCCACTTT

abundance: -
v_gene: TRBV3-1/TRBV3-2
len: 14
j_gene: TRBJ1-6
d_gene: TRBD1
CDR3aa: CASSHGTGNSPLHF
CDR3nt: TGTGCCAGCAGCCACGGGACAGGGAATTCACCCCTCCACTTT

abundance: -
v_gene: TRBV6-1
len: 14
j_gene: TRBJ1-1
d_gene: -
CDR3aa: CASSEAGRNTEAFF
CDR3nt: TGTGCCAGCAGTGAAGCGGGCAGGAACACTGAAGCTTTCTTT

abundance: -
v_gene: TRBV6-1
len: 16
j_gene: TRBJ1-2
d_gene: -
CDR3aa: CASSETGDSTMRGYTF
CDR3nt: TGTGCCAGCAGTGAAACGGGCGATTCGACTATGAGGGGCTACACCTTC

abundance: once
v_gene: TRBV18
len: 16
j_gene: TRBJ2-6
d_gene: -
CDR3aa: CASSNRTAGGANVLTF
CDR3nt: TGTGCCAGCTCAAATCGGACAGCGGGAGGGGCCAACGTCCTGACTTTC

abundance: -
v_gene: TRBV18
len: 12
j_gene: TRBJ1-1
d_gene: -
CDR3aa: CASSEQNTEAFF
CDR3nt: TGTGCCAGCTCAGAACAGAACACTGAAGCTTTCTTT

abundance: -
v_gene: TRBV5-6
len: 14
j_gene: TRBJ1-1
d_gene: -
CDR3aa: CASSRGRRNTEAFF
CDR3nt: TGTGCCAGCAGCCGAGGGCGCCGGAACACTGAAGCTTTCTTT

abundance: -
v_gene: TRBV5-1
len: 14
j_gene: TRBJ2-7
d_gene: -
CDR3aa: CASSLDSATYEQYF
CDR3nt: TGCGCCAGCAGCTTGGACAGTGCTACCTACGAGCAGTACTTC

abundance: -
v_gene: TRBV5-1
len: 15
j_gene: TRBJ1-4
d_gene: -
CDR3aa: CASSPVHATNEKLFF
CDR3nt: TGCGCCAGCAGCCCGGTCCACGCAACTAATGAAAAACTGTTTTTT

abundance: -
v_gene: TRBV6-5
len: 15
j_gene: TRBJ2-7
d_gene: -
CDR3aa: CASSQYGFLPYEQYF
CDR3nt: TGTGCCAGCAGTCAGTATGGCTTTCTTCCCTACGAGCAGTACTTC

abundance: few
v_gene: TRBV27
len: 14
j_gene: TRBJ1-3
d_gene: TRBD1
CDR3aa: CASRTTGAGNTIYF
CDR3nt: TGTGCCAGCAGAACTACAGGGGCAGGAAACACCATATATTTT

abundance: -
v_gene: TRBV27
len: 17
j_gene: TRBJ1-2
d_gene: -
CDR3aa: CASRRFPQGLANYGYTF
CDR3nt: TGTGCCAGCAGGCGATTTCCGCAGGGGTTGGCTAACTATGGCTACACCTTC

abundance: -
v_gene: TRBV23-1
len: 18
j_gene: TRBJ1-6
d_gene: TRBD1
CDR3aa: CASSQSYFLDRGREPLHF
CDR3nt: TGCGCCAGCAGTCAATCCTACTTTCTCGACAGGGGCAGGGAACCCCTCCACTTT

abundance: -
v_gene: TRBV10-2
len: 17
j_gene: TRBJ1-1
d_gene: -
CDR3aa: CASSEGQALPGGTEAFF
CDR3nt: TGCGCCAGCAGTGAAGGCCAAGCTTTACCGGGGGGCACTGAAGCTTTCTTT

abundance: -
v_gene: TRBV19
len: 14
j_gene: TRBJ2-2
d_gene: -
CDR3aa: CASKARENTGELFF
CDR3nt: TGTGCCAGTAAAGCCAGGGAGAACACCGGGGAGCTGTTTTTT